The next 32 T cell receptor beta chains were all read from a single sample in a study of shared clonotypes between healthy human individuals. Profiled with immunoSEQ multiplex PCR; TCRdb holds only in-frame clones, not every one. The table includes hundreds of thousands of clones, approximately 95% detected once. The sequenced sample consisted of naive CD4+ T cells sorted from blood. Subset defined: CD45RA+ positively selected. These receptors came from a woman in her 30s in good health.

The rearrangement links TRBV28 to TRBJ2-7; possibly TRBD2 for D (6 bases). V lost 6 bases and J 4 bases, leaving 19 bases between the germline ends. This CDR3 contains 15 residues. The V gene's germline CDR1 is MDHEN and CDR2 SYDVKM. This chain's CDR3 is CASRPRDGSRYEQYF. CDR3 sequence (DNA): TGTGCCAGCAGGCCAAGGGACGGGAGTCGTTACGAGCAGTACTTC.

This clone was recorded once. CDR3 in amino acids: CASSLVKGAPGEQYF. The CDR3 DNA reads TGCGCCAGCAGCTTGGTCAAGGGGGCACCGGGGGAGCAGTACTTC. The chain is built from TRBV5-1 and TRBJ2-7; 7 nucleotides align to TRBD1. The V segment lost 0 bases and the J segment 7 bases; nucleotides outside the gene matches: 10. The CDR3 totals 15 residues. Looked up from germline, CDR1 is SGHRS and CDR2 is YFSETQ. The full variable domain, with the rest looked up from reference TRBV5-1 and TRBJ2-7, is KAGVTQTPRYLIKTRGQQVTLSCSPISGHRSVSWYQQTPGQGLQFLFEYFSETQRNKGNFPGRFSGRQFSNSRSEMNVSTLELGDSALYLCASSLVKGAPGEQYFGPGTRLTVT.

The V gene is TRBV6-5, the J gene TRBJ1-4; D gene ambiguous. V was clipped by 2 bases and J by 0 bases, with 7 bases between them. The CDR3 is 15 residues long. Germline V gives CDR1 MNHEY, CDR2 SVGAGI. CDR3 residues: CASSYNKATNEKLFF. CDR3 nucleotides: TGTGCCAGCAGTTACAATAAGGCAACTAATGAAAAACTGTTTTTT.

The rearrangement joins TRBV14 to TRBJ2-7; D is ambiguous. The germline V and J ends were trimmed by 1 base and 5 bases, with 9 bases remaining between them. Germline V gives CDR1 SGHDN, CDR2 FVKESK. CDR3 length: 13 amino acids. The CDR3 nucleotides read TGTGCCAGCAGCCAAGGTGGGGTCCACGAGCAGTACTTC. Its protein is CASSQGGVHEQYF. Full variable domain (outside the CDR3, taken from reference TRBV14 and TRBJ2-7): EAGVTQFPSHSVIEKGQTVTLRCDPISGHDNLYWYRRVMGKEIKFLLHFVKESKQDESGMPNNRFLAERTGGTYSTLKVQPAELEDSGVYFCASSQGGVHEQYFGPGTRLTVT.

The chain is built from TRBV4-1 and TRBJ2-1, with 7 nucleotides matching TRBD1. The CDR3 runs to 16 residues. Germline CDR1 MGHRA, CDR2 YSYEKL. V was clipped by 0 bases and J by 6 bases; unmatched bases: 8. This chain's CDR3 is CASSQELQGLPNEQFF. DNA of the CDR3: TGCGCCAGCAGCCAAGAACTACAGGGGCTCCCCAATGAGCAGTTCTTC.

The chain uses TRBV19 and TRBJ2-4, with D tentatively TRBD1 (7 bases). Trimming took off 9 bases at V and 6 bases at J, with 18 bases between the two ends. CDR1 is LNHDA, CDR2 SQIVND, per germline (reference sequence). The CDR3 has 14 amino acids. This chain's CDR3 is CASQRGTEGNIQYF. CDR3 nucleotide sequence: TGTGCCAGCCAACGCGGGACAGAAGGAAACATTCAGTACTTC.

The chain uses TRBV5-5 and TRBJ2-3; 8 bases fit TRBD1. This CDR3 has 17 amino acids. V lost 0 bases to trimming and J lost 2 bases; unmatched junction nucleotides: 8. Germline CDR1 SGHKS, CDR2 YYEKEE (reference sequence). The CDR3 region is CASSLVRTGTLTDTQYF. The DNA for the CDR3 is TGTGCCAGCAGCTTGGTCCGGACAGGGACCCTCACAGATACGCAGTATTTT.

The rearrangement joins TRBV9 to TRBJ1-6; weak D call: TRBD1 (5 bases). V was cut by 0 bases and J by 8 bases, with 9 bases left in between. The CDR3 runs to 14 residues. CDR1 and CDR2 from the germline V gene are SGDLS and YYNGEE. CDR3 coding DNA: TGTGCCAGCAGCGTAGGAGCGGGACATTCACCCCTCCACTTT. This translates into CASSVGAGHSPLHF.

V gene TRBV4-2 combines with J gene TRBJ2-1, with 9 nucleotides matching TRBD2. CDR1 and CDR2 from the germline V gene are LGHNA and YNFKEQ. CDR3 length equals 18 residues. The V segment lost 2 bases and the J segment 8 bases; nucleotides outside the gene matches: 16. CDR3 sequence: CASSQPSSPSGRRDEQFF. Written as DNA, the CDR3 is TGTGCCAGCAGCCAACCATCATCCCCCAGCGGGAGGCGAGATGAGCAGTTCTTC.

J is TRBJ2-7 and V is TRBV9; D unclear. Between the trimmed V and J ends, which lost 0 bases and 3 bases, there was a span of 7 bases. Germline CDR1 reads SGDLS; CDR2 reads YYNGEE. The CDR3 consists of 13 residues. In DNA form, the CDR3 reads TGTGCCAGCAGCGTAGACCTGGGCTACGAGCAGTACTTC. It specifies CASSVDLGYEQYF.

This chain links TRBV5-1 with TRBJ2-5; 8 bases agree with TRBD1. The J call may be faulty, since TRBJ2-7 better matches the DNA end. The V gene's germline CDR1 is SGHRS and CDR2 YFSETQ. The CDR3 consists of 13 residues. The CDR3 region is CASSTRDRNEQYF. CDR3 DNA: TGCGCCAGCAGCACCCGGGACAGGAACGAGCAGTACTTC.

This chain connects TRBV2 to TRBJ2-7; 9 bases agree with TRBD2. This CDR3 has 13 amino acids. Germline CDR1 reads SNHLY; CDR2 reads FYNNEI. The trim removed 8 bases at V and 2 bases at J, leaving 4 bases unmatched. CDR3 loop: CASGREGPYEQYF. DNA of the CDR3: TGTGCCAGCGGGCGGGAGGGCCCCTACGAGCAGTACTTC.

The chain couples TRBV28 to TRBJ2-7; 7 nucleotides match TRBD1. The V gene end was trimmed by 6 bases and the J gene end by 5 bases; junction bases not matched to a gene: 13. The CDR3 sequence is 15 residues long. Germline V gene data show CDR1 as MDHEN and CDR2 as SYDVKM. Here the CDR3 reads CASSRPEGARDEQYF. For the CDR3, the DNA is TGTGCCAGCAGCCGACCCGAGGGGGCGAGGGACGAGCAGTACTTC.

The chain carries TRBV7-2 and TRBJ2-7, with D tentatively TRBD2 (5 bases). The germline V and J ends were trimmed by 5 bases and 0 bases, with 17 bases remaining between them. The CDR3 spans 16 residues. CDR1 and CDR2 from the germline V gene are SGHTA and FQGNSA. CDR3 sequence: CASSPSSRLPSYEQYF. The DNA of the CDR3 is TGTGCCAGCAGCCCGTCCTCTCGACTACCCTCCTACGAGCAGTACTTC.

CDR3 in amino acids: CASSSGTGLLSFF. CDR3 sequence (DNA): TGTGCCAGTAGTTCCGGGACAGGGCTTCTTTCATTCTTT. The chain has TRBV19 and TRBJ1-1; 9 bases match TRBD1. The CDR3 runs 13 residues. V shed 5 bases and J 14 bases; nucleotides not matched to a gene: 12. Germline CDR1 reads LNHDA; CDR2 reads SQIVND (reference sequence).

The rearrangement links TRBV29-1 to TRBJ2-7; 8 bases are a match to TRBD1. The germline CDR1 and CDR2 sequences are SQVTM and ANQGSEA. The V gene end was trimmed by 6 bases and the J gene end by 10 bases; junction bases not matched to a gene: 8. The CDR3 is 11 residues long. CDR3 nucleotides: TGCAGCGTGGCAGGGGGCCGCAGCCAGTACTTC. Protein product: CSVAGGRSQYF.

The gene calls are TRBV5-1 and TRBJ1-6; D gene ambiguous. This CDR3 contains 13 residues. Germline-derived CDR1 and CDR2 are SGHRS and YFSETQ. V was clipped by 0 bases and J by 8 bases, with 6 bases between them. The CDR3 reads CASSLVLDSPLHF. The CDR3 DNA reads TGCGCCAGCAGCTTGGTCCTCGATTCACCCCTCCACTTT.

J is TRBJ1-1 and V is TRBV7-9; 10 positions match TRBD1. The CDR3 covers 15 residues. The trim removed 5 bases at V and 5 bases at J, leaving 8 bases unmatched. The V gene's germline CDR1 is SEHNR and CDR2 FQNEAQ (reference sequence). The CDR3 DNA reads TGTGCCAGCAGCCCGAGACAGGGGGCGGAAACTGAAGCTTTCTTT. This translates into CASSPRQGAETEAFF.

A remark on this clone: One junction end does not reproduce the germline sequence, and a read error may be involved. The chain employs TRBV6-1 and TRBJ2-7, with D hard to call. This CDR3 comprises 11 residues. Germline V gene sequence: CDR1 MNHNS, CDR2 SASEGT. The CDR3 region is CASSKTRDTTF. The DNA for the CDR3 is TGTGCCAGCAGTAAGACACGAGATACCACCTTC.

V and J are TRBV28 and TRBJ1-5, with TRBD1 matching 8 bases. V shed 6 bases and J 0 bases; nucleotides not matched to a gene: 7. Looked up from germline, CDR1 is MDHEN and CDR2 is SYDVKM. CDR3 length equals 16 residues. The CDR3 sequence: CASRSLRGPSNQPQHF. The CDR3 coding sequence is TGTGCCAGCAGGTCCCTCAGGGGGCCTAGCAATCAGCCCCAGCATTTT.

This chain joins TRBV18 and TRBJ2-2; 8 bases are shared with TRBD1. CDR3 length: 15 residues. The V segment lost 3 bases and the J segment 4 bases; nucleotides outside the gene matches: 4. CDR1 KGHSH and CDR2 LQKENI come from the germline V gene. The CDR3 sequence is CASSPRGLTTGELFF. DNA for the CDR3: TGTGCCAGCTCACCCAGGGGGCTGACCACCGGGGAGCTGTTTTTT. Full variable domain (remainder filled in from reference TRBV18 and TRBJ2-2): NAGVMQNPRHLVRRRGQEARLRCSPMKGHSHVYWYRQLPEEGLKFMVYLQKENIIDESGMPKERFSAEFPKEGPSILRIQQVVRGDSAAYFCASSPRGLTTGELFFGEGSRLTVL.

This clone showed up just a few times. The CDR3 sequence is CASSTDRVVTEAFF. CDR3 DNA sequence: TGTGCCAGCAGCACGGACAGGGTGGTGACTGAAGCTTTCTTT. The chain has TRBV5-5 and TRBJ1-1, with 8 bases identical to TRBD1. V shed 4 bases and J 5 bases; nucleotides not matched to a gene: 7. Germline V gene lookup returns CDR1 SGHKS and CDR2 YYEKEE (reference sequence). The CDR3 loop spans 14 amino acids.

The chain has TRBV21-1 and TRBJ1-1. TRBV21-1 is labeled a pseudogene. The CDR3 sequence is 15 residues long. The CDR3, as DNA: TGTGCCAGCAGCAAGGGAGTCCCACGCAACACTGAAGCTTTCTTT. It encodes CASSKGVPRNTEAFF.

This sequence joins TRBV5-1 and TRBJ1-2; D gene unclear. Germline V gene sequence: CDR1 SGHRS, CDR2 YFSETQ. This CDR3 has 14 amino acids. V lost 7 bases to trimming and J lost 4 bases, with 17 bases between them. In DNA form, the CDR3 reads TGCGCCAGCCGTGCGGTTCGAAAGACCTATGGCTACACCTTC. Its translation: CASRAVRKTYGYTF. The entire variable domain, with the rest obtained from reference TRBV5-1 and TRBJ1-2, is as follows: KAGVTQTPRYLIKTRGQQVTLSCSPISGHRSVSWYQQTPGQGLQFLFEYFSETQRNKGNFPGRFSGRQFSNSRSEMNVSTLELGDSALYLCASRAVRKTYGYTFGSGTRLTVV.

V gene TRBV19 combines with J gene TRBJ1-4, with D perhaps matching TRBD1 (6 bases). V lost 3 bases to trimming and J lost 0 bases, with 17 bases between them. Germline CDR1 LNHDA, CDR2 SQIVND (reference sequence). This CDR3 region has 18 residues. As DNA, the CDR3 is TGTGCCAGTAGTATGAACAGGGCTAAGTCTGCAACTAATGAAAAACTGTTTTTT. Its translation is CASSMNRAKSATNEKLFF.

The V and J genes are TRBV7-9 and TRBJ2-5; D ambiguous. The CDR3 runs to 15 residues. Deletions cut 3 bases from V and 2 bases from J, with 13 bases between. CDR1 is SEHNR, CDR2 FQNEAQ, per germline (reference sequence). The CDR3 loop is CASSFPPAPQETQYF. In nucleotides, the CDR3 is TGTGCCAGCAGCTTTCCCCCAGCACCGCAAGAGACCCAGTACTTC.

In its sample, this clone was seen once. This chain links TRBV2 with TRBJ1-5, with D tentatively TRBD1 (6 bases). V was cut by 4 bases and J by 6 bases, with 13 bases left in between. The CDR3 extends over 14 amino acids. Germline values: CDR1 SNHLY, CDR2 FYNNEI. CDR3 protein: CASSAGTRFQPQHF. CDR3 DNA: TGTGCCAGCAGTGCCGGGACAAGATTTCAGCCCCAGCATTTT.

Of note for this clone: The same CDR3 can be traced to other DNA sequences in this sample. CDR3 loop: CASSLSGNTEAFF. CDR3 bases: TGTGCCAGCAGCTTATCTGGGAACACTGAAGCTTTCTTT. This chain connects TRBV7-3 to TRBJ1-1, with unresolved D. CDR3 length: 13 amino acids. The germline CDR1 and CDR2 sequences are SGHTA and FQGTGA. V lost 2 bases and J lost 1, with 5 bases in between.

This clone occurred once. The identical CDR3 is also encoded by other nucleotide sequences in the sample. The DNA of the CDR3 is TGTGCCAGCTCACCGCGGACAGGGGAAGGAGAGACCCAGTACTTC. It yields the protein CASSPRTGEGETQYF. The chain has TRBV18 and TRBJ2-5; 9 bases fit TRBD1. The CDR3 consists of 15 residues. Trimming removed 3 bases from V and 4 bases from J; junction bases left unmatched: 6. Looked up from germline, CDR1 is KGHSH and CDR2 is LQKENI.

In its sample, this clone was seen once. The gene calls are TRBV4-1 and TRBJ2-5; perhaps TRBD1 as D (6 bases). Judging by the DNA end, TRBJ2-7 fits better; the J call may be wrong. Germline CDR1 and CDR2: MGHRA and YSYEKL. This CDR3 is 15 amino acids long. CDR3 coding DNA: TGCGCCAGCAGCCAAGACACAGGGATCCGCTACGAGCAGTACTTC. Translated, it gives CASSQDTGIRYEQYF.

The V gene is TRBV15, the J gene TRBJ1-5; 10 nucleotides agree with TRBD1. The CDR3 runs 18 residues. Looked up from germline, CDR1 is LNHNV and CDR2 is YYDKDF (reference sequence). Germline trimming cut 3 bases from V and 2 bases from J; bases unmatched to any gene: 10. Here the CDR3 reads CATSSRDRGISGNQPQHF. Here the CDR3 DNA reads TGTGCCACCAGCAGCCGGGACAGGGGTATTTCGGGCAATCAGCCCCAGCATTTT.

The CDR3 DNA reads TGTGCCAGCAGCTCGGGGTATAACTATGGCTACACCTTC. Protein product: CASSSGYNYGYTF. The chain has TRBV9 and TRBJ1-2; unclear D gene. Germline assignment: CDR1 SGDLS and CDR2 YYNGEE. The germline V and J ends were trimmed by 4 bases and 1 base, with 8 bases remaining between them. The CDR3 runs 13 residues.